Each of the 5 T cell receptor beta chains below was sequenced from the same sample in a study of blood T cells in healthy people across ages. Primers used in a second PCR of about 7 to 12 cycles were a sample-barcoded 5' primer and a J-beta primer mix. TCRdb reprocessed the 5' RACE reads with MiXCR, giving one entry per CDR3 protein. The profile shows 1.5 million to 1.9 million distinct CDR3 sequences, about 42% of them singletons. The specimen was blood. The source of these receptors is a woman younger than 35 in good health.

V usage is TRBV20-1 and J usage is TRBJ1-2, with 7 bases that match TRBD1. Looked up from germline, CDR1 is DFQATT and CDR2 is SNEGSKA (reference sequence). The CDR3 covers 15 residues. Trimming removed 5 bases from V and 2 bases from J; junction bases left unmatched: 11. In DNA, the CDR3 is TGCAGTGCTGGCCCGGACAGGAGCTCAAACTATGGCTACACCTTC. Its translation is CSAGPDRSSNYGYTF.

The chain uses TRBV24-1 and TRBJ2-1; possibly TRBD2 for D (7 bases). Germline assignment: CDR1 KGHDR and CDR2 SFDVKD. The CDR3 contains 15 residues. V was trimmed by 3 bases and J by 10 bases, leaving 18 bases between them. The CDR3 reads CATSDPGRGAGEQFF. DNA for the CDR3: TGTGCCACCAGTGATCCTGGACGGGGGGCCGGGGAGCAGTTCTTC.

The gene calls are TRBV29-1 and TRBJ2-2; TRBD1 might be the D (6 bases). V dropped 1 base and J dropped 6 bases, with 9 bases sitting between them. Germline V gene lookup returns CDR1 SQVTM and CDR2 ANQGSEA. The CDR3 runs 13 residues. CDR3 DNA sequence: TGCAGCGTTGAAGTCAGGGGTGCCGGGGAGCTGTTTTTT. Translating gives CSVEVRGAGELFF.

The chain links TRBV20-1 to TRBJ2-3; D may be TRBD1 or TRBD2 (5 bases each). From germline, CDR1 is DFQATT and CDR2 SNEGSKA (reference sequence). This CDR3 comprises 14 residues. Trimming left V 6 bases short and J 3 bases short, with 16 bases between. The CDR3 DNA sequence: TGCAGTGCAAAGAAGGGACCCTCAACAGATACGCAGTATTTT. Amino acids: CSAKKGPSTDTQYF.

There are a few counts of this clonotype. The rearrangement links TRBV4-3 to TRBJ2-5; D might be TRBD2 (5 bases). V was trimmed by 0 bases and J by 4 bases, leaving 12 bases between them. The CDR3 totals 15 residues. CDR1 is LGHNA, CDR2 YSLEER, per germline. CDR3 residues: CASSQDPADRETQYF. The CDR3 DNA reads as TGCGCCAGCAGCCAAGACCCAGCGGATCGAGAGACCCAGTACTTC.